The rows below give T cell receptor beta chains drawn from one sample of a study of identical twins. TCRdb reprocessed the 5' RACE reads with MiXCR, giving one entry per CDR3 protein. Of more than 350,000 distinct CDR3 sequences listed, approximately 9.1% are singletons. What was sequenced was naive T cells sorted from blood. These receptors were obtained from a woman in her fifties or sixties in good health. The CDR3 runs from the conserved cysteine through the conserved F or W. The order of the fields is V gene, D gene, J gene, clone size, CDR3 DNA, CDR3 protein. D genes are given only for firm matches. Clone size is stated in some rows and not others, as once, few, many or a class when expanded.

TRBV6-5	.	TRBJ1-2	few	TGTGCCAGCAGTCGAGGAGGGGTCGATGGCTACACCTTC	CASSRGGVDGYTF
TRBV6-6	TRBD1	TRBJ2-2	few	TGTGCCAGTCGAACCCCGACCGGGACAGGGCCCACCGGGGAGCTGTTTTTT	CASRTPTGTGPTGELFF
TRBV7-7	TRBD2	TRBJ2-1	many	TGTGCTAGCAGCTTTAGTTTTTCTAGCGGGATCGATGAGCAGTTCTTC	CASSFSFSSGIDEQFF
TRBV5-6	TRBD2	TRBJ2-1	few	TGTGCCAGCAGCTTGGTGGCTAGCGGGGCTGAGCAGTTCTTC	CASSLVASGAEQFF
TRBV4-1	.	TRBJ2-1	few	TGCGCCAGCAGCCAAGATTCGACACCCAGCTCCTACAATGAGCAGTTCTTC	CASSQDSTPSSYNEQFF
TRBV2	TRBD2	TRBJ2-2	few	TGTGCCAGCAGTGAGCTAGCGGGAGTCGGGGAGCTGTTTTTT	CASSELAGVGELFF
TRBV20-1	.	TRBJ1-1	.	TGCAGTGCTAGAGATAAGGGGATTCGGACTGAAGCTTTCTTT	CSARDKGIRTEAFF
TRBV3-1	.	TRBJ2-2	many	TGTGCCAGCAGCCAAAAGTTGGACCTCACCGGGGAGCTGTTTTTT	CASSQKLDLTGELFF
TRBV6-5	.	TRBJ1-5	few	TGTGCCAGCAGTTACCGGGTTAGGGGACAGCCCCAGCATTTT	CASSYRVRGQPQHF
TRBV20-1	TRBD2	TRBJ2-2	.	TGCAGTGCTAGTGGGGGACTATACACCGGGGAGCTGTTTTTT	CSASGGLYTGELFF
TRBV12-3/TRBV12-4	.	TRBJ2-2	.	TGTGCCAGCAGGCACCTCGGAACCGGGGAGCTGTTTTTT	CASRHLGTGELFF
TRBV3-1	.	TRBJ1-6	few	TGTGCCAGCAGCCAAGAAGGGATACCACCCCTCCACTTT	CASSQEGIPPLHF
TRBV11-2	.	TRBJ2-3	.	TGTGCCAGCAGCTTAGATCAAGGACTCAAAGATACGAAGTATTTT	CASSLDQGLKDTKYF
TRBV2	.	TRBJ2-3	.	TGTGCCAGCGTGACAGATACGCAGTATTTT	CASVTDTQYF
TRBV7-8	.	TRBJ2-3	few	TGTGCCAGCAGCATGGACAATGGGGTGCCTACGCAGTATTTT	CASSMDNGVPTQYF
TRBV5-4	TRBD1	TRBJ1-4	many	TGTGCCAGCAGCACGACAGGGGTCAAGGAAAAACTGTTTTTT	CASSTTGVKEKLFF
TRBV30	TRBD2	TRBJ2-3	.	TGTGCCTGGACCACAGGGACTAGCGGGAGGAGGCAGTATTTT	CAWTTGTSGRRQYF
TRBV5-1	.	TRBJ2-3	.	TGCGCCAGCAGTTGGAAAAATACGCAGTATTTT	CASSWKNTQYF
TRBV24-1	.	TRBJ2-1	.	TGTGCCACCAGTAGGGCCTACAATCAGCAGTTCTTC	CATSRAYNQQFF
TRBV20-1	.	TRBJ2-3	.	TGCAGTGCCACCGGCCCAGCGTCCCAGGCCTTTACGCAGTATTTT	CSATGPASQAFTQYF
TRBV5-1	TRBD2	TRBJ2-1	few	TGCGCCAGCAGCCCCAGGTGGGGGAGGGCCCAGGCGGAGCAGTTCTTC	CASSPRWGRAQAEQFF
TRBV27	.	TRBJ2-7	few	TGTGCCAGCAGTTTAGGGCACCGATACGAGCAGTACTTC	CASSLGHRYEQYF
TRBV12-3/TRBV12-4	.	TRBJ2-7	.	TGTGCCAGCAGTTCCATCCGGGGGAGAGGCTCCTACGAGCAGTACTTC	CASSSIRGRGSYEQYF
TRBV29-1	.	TRBJ1-1	many	TGCAGCGTTGTGGGAGGGGCAGCTTTCTTT	CSVVGGAAFF
TRBV9	.	TRBJ2-1	few	TGTGCCAGCAGCGTGGGCGGGACGATCAATGAGCAGTTCTTC	CASSVGGTINEQFF
TRBV11-2	.	TRBJ2-1	.	TGTGCCAGCAGCTTAAAGGGGGGATCATCCTACAATGAGCAGTTCTTC	CASSLKGGSSYNEQFF
TRBV5-1	TRBD2	TRBJ2-5	many	TGCGCCAGCAGCTCCCCGACTAGCGGGAGTTGGGAGACCCAGTACTTC	CASSSPTSGSWETQYF
TRBV11-2	.	TRBJ2-3	.	TGTGCCAGCAGCTTATTTAGGACCCTGAATAAGGGGACGCAGTATTTT	CASSLFRTLNKGTQYF
TRBV19	.	TRBJ2-3	few	TGTGCTAGCGTCCCGGCTAGCGGCACAGATACGCAGTATTTT	CASVPASGTDTQYF
TRBV7-7	.	TRBJ2-3	few	TGTGCTAGCAGCTTAGATCCTAGCGGCACAGATACGCAGTATTTT	CASSLDPSGTDTQYF
TRBV28	.	TRBJ1-4	few	TGTGCCAGCAGTTTCCCGGGGGAGGGGGAAAAACTGTTTTTT	CASSFPGEGEKLFF
TRBV12-3/TRBV12-4	.	TRBJ1-2	many	TGTGCCAGCAGTCCCCGTTCGACAGGAAACTATGGCTACACCTTC	CASSPRSTGNYGYTF
TRBV20-1	TRBD2	TRBJ2-3	few	TGCAGTGCTAGCGCGGGGGGGTTCCCCACAGATACGCAGTATTTT	CSASAGGFPTDTQYF
TRBV3-1	TRBD2	TRBJ2-1	few	TGTGCCAGCAGCCAAGGACTAGCGGGAGGCCAGGATGAGCAGTTCTTC	CASSQGLAGGQDEQFF
TRBV20-1	TRBD2	TRBJ2-1	many	TGCAGTGCTAGTATACTAGCGGGAGGGCCAAGTGAGCAGTTCTTC	CSASILAGGPSEQFF
TRBV12-5	.	TRBJ1-1	few	TGTGCTAGTGGTTTGTCACCCCGTGGAGCTACTGAAGCTTTCTTT	CASGLSPRGATEAFF
TRBV29-1	TRBD2	TRBJ2-5	.	TGCAGCGTTACTGGACTAGCGGGGAGCGGTTACCAAGAGACCCAGTACTTC	CSVTGLAGSGYQETQYF
TRBV7-9	.	TRBJ2-2	many	TGTGCCAGCAGTGGGGAAAACACCGGGGAGCTGTTTTTT	CASSGENTGELFF
TRBV20-1	.	TRBJ2-1	.	TGCAGTGCTACCCGACTCGGCAATGAGCAGTTCTTC	CSATRLGNEQFF
TRBV24-1	TRBD2	TRBJ2-1	few	TGTGCCACCAGTGGGACTAGCGGGAGAGTCAGGAATGAGCAGTTCTTC	CATSGTSGRVRNEQFF
TRBV25-1	.	TRBJ1-1	few	TGTGCCAGCAGTGAATACGAGGTTATGAACACTGAAGCTTTCTTT	CASSEYEVMNTEAFF
TRBV2	.	TRBJ2-7	few	TGTGCCAGCAGTGTGATGGGAATCGAGTCCTACGAGCAGTACTTC	CASSVMGIESYEQYF
TRBV6-1	.	TRBJ1-5	.	TGTGCCAGCAGTAAAGGAATGCAAAATCAGCCCCAGCATTTT	CASSKGMQNQPQHF
TRBV7-9	TRBD2	TRBJ2-4	many	TGTGCCAGCACCAAAAATCGCAGGCGGGAGGGCCAAGCCAAAAACATTCAGTACTTC	CASTKNRRREGQAKNIQYF
TRBV11-2	.	TRBJ1-4	few	TGTGCCAGCAGCTTGACCCCGGGGACAAGGGTAGCAACTAATGAAAAACTGTTTTTT	CASSLTPGTRVATNEKLFF
TRBV5-1	TRBD1	TRBJ2-1	many	TGCGCCAGCAGCACGGGGACAGGTTACTACAATGAGCAGTTCTTC	CASSTGTGYYNEQFF
TRBV18	TRBD2	TRBJ2-5	.	TGTGCCAGCTCACATCTAGGCGGGAGGGCCGGAGTCCAAGAGACCCAGTACTTC	CASSHLGGRAGVQETQYF
TRBV27	TRBD1	TRBJ2-2	many	TGTGCCAGCAGTTCCTCACAGGGGGCCGGGGAGCTGTTTTTT	CASSSSQGAGELFF
TRBV5-1	.	TRBJ1-1	many	TGCGCCAGCAGCTGGAGGGACTCGAACACTGAAGCTTTCTTT	CASSWRDSNTEAFF
TRBV4-2	.	TRBJ1-5	many	TGTGCCAGCAGCCAAGAGTCGGTTAATCAGCCCCAGCATTTT	CASSQESVNQPQHF
TRBV12-3/TRBV12-4	.	TRBJ1-5	.	TGTGCCAGCAGTTTAGGTATTTATAGCAATCAGCCCCAGCATTTT	CASSLGIYSNQPQHF